This T cell receptor beta chain was found in a study of T-cell reconstitution after alpha-beta-depleted transplantation in children listed by TCRdb under 2016. Background on the whole study: Using TCR repertoire profiling, the study followed T-cell immune reconstitution in a quantitative way in children after TCRalphabeta/CD19-depleted allogeneic hematopoietic cell transplantation. Results the study describes overall, beyond this receptor: About two months after transplant, the apparently early recovery of alphabetaT-cell counts reportedly depended on just several hundred clones that had expanded rapidly and came from non-depleted graft cells. The high TCRbeta diversity at day 60 in some patients was ascribed to recipient T cells and intrathymic progenitors that had survived conditioning. Hyperexpanded clone frequencies declined over subsequent months; after one year, T-cell counts and TCRbeta diversity were mostly attributed to newly produced T cells.

CDR1 and CDR2, per the germline V gene (reference sequence), are SEHNR and FQNEAQ. Cut back by 5 bases and 4 bases, the V and J ends lie 8 bases apart. The CDR3 contains 12 residues, cysteine and phenylalanine counted. The retained sequence is limited to the CDR3, 36 bases, with the frame set at the first base. This specimen's treatment or condition label, interpreted: allogeneic hematopoietic cell transplantation with graft depleted of TCRalphabeta T cells and CD19 B cells. Transplant recipients were children who received TCRalphabeta/CD19-depleted allogeneic hematopoietic cell grafts. The library was generated by PCR. Sequencer: Illumina HiSeq 2500. TCR libraries were prepared with molecular barcoding, using unique molecular identifiers to normalize TCRbeta repertoire quantification. Clones were called with MiXCR by TCRdb after fastp trimmed the public reads at Q25, and only in-frame beta chains were retained. Entries that share a CDR3 protein sequence are merged under the most common genes and DNA. The sample table contains hundreds of thousands of distinct CDR3 sequences; only one count was recorded for about an eighth of them. 0.65% to 0.9% of the sample is in the top ten clones.

This clonotype was counted at least ten times. Its antigen specificity is not known. Per-nucleotide qualities are absent, and no much larger clonotype sits a single base away. The sequencing here drew on PBMCs, taken before TCRalphabeta/CD19-depleted stem cell transplant. The chain is assembled from TRBV7-9 and TRBJ1-2, with no confident D gene call. The sequence derives from a girl aged 2 to 10 with congenital amegakaryocytic thrombocytopenia, due to receive a stem cell transplant. The DNA reads TGTGCCAGCAGCCCGTCGGCCTATGGCTACACCTTC. This sequence encodes CASSPSAYGYTF. The entire variable domain, with the stretches around the CDR3 drawn from the reference TRBV7-9 and TRBJ1-2 proteins, is DTGVSQNPRHKITKRGQNVTFRCDPISEHNRLYWYRQTLGQGPEFLTYFQNEAQLEKSRLLSDRFSAERPKGSFSTLEIQRTEQGDSAMYLCASSPSAYGYTFGSGTRLTVV.